This TCR beta chain was identified in a study of CD8 T cells in Susac syndrome (dated by TCRdb to about 2019). At the level of the whole study: Repertoire sequencing was used to test whether CD8+ T cell activation and differentiation in Susac syndrome was antigen driven. Clonality of the CD8+ T cell repertoire was compared between over ten healthy donors, about 14 Susac syndrome patients and around 16 multiple sclerosis patients. The paper's findings and limits, for the study overall: The number of individuals in the TCR sequencing and HLA analysis was acknowledged as relatively small.

RNA was extracted using the RNeasy kit, and roughly 0.5 to 1 ug of the RNA was reverse transcribed with random hexamers. TCR beta CDR3 regions were amplified with the immunoSEQ multiplex PCR assay covering 54 Vbeta and 13 Jbeta segments. PCR amplification bias was corrected by using a synthetic template baseline for primer optimization and computational correction. Turning to the authors' computational methods: Reads were annotated to V, D and J genes according to IMGT and were analyzed with immunoSEQ Analyzer, with only productive sequences retained. Clonality was calculated as one minus the Shannon entropy normalized by log2 of the number of productive unique sequences. For each patient and control, public and private clones were evaluated among the 100 most prevalent clones. Clones were defined as Susac-specific if absent from the healthy and MS cohorts, from 1052 published viral clones and from other ImmuneACCESS disease sequences. TCRdb itself trimmed the public reads at Q25 with fastp, ran MiXCR and retained productive beta chains. Each record represents a unique CDR3 protein, reported with the most common genes and DNA among its rows. What appears here as the V and J calls and clone size reflects TCRdb's work, not the paper's. The sample table contains about 430,000 distinct CDR3 sequences; only one count was recorded for 75% to 90% of them. 0.09% to 0.15% of the sample is held by the ten biggest clonotypes.

Peripheral blood CD8+ and CD4+ T cells from healthy donors, Susac syndrome patients and multiple sclerosis patients were profiled by high-throughput TCR beta sequencing. Multiple sclerosis controls were treatment-naive patients with stable or active relapsing-remitting disease fulfilling revised McDonald criteria. Bulk CD8+ and CD4+ T cells were purified magnetically by negative isolation, whereas CD8+ TEMRA cells were enriched by FACS. Blood was drawn into EDTA tubes, processed within 24 hours, and PBMCs were isolated by density gradient centrifugation. PBMCs intended for TCR sequencing were cryopreserved in liquid nitrogen and thawed later in a water bath at 37 degrees C. Purity of sorted or isolated CD4+, CD8+ and CD8+ TEMRA cells was at least 90%. From cysteine to phenylalanine, the CDR3 is 12 amino acids long. Only the CDR3 DNA stays, 36 bases, in frame from base 1. CDR1 SEHNR and CDR2 FQNEAQ are derived from the germline V gene (reference sequence). The V and J ends are trimmed by 8 bases and 1 base, leaving 8 bases between them.

For this clonotype: This receptor's antigen is unknown. No base-level quality is on record; no much larger clone is a single base apart.

The sequence was obtained from a human donor with multiple sclerosis. Sequenced material: CD8+ T cells from PBMCs. The V and J genes are TRBV7-9 and TRBJ2-5, with no D gene named confidently. In nucleotide form, the sequence is TGTGCCAGCGGAACGGTCCAAGAGACCCAGTACTTC. It translates as CASGTVQETQYF.